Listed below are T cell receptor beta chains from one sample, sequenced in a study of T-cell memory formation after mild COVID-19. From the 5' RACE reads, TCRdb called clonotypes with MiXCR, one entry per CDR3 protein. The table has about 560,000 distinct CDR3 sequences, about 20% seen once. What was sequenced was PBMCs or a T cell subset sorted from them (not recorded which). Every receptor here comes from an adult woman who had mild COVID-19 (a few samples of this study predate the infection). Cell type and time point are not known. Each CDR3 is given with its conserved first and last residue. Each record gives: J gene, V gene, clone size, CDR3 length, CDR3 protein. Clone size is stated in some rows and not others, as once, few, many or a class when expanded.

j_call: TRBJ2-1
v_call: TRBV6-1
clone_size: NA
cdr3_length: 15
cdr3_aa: CASTDNTSPWNEQFF

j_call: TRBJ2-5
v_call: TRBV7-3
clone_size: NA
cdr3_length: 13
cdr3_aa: CASSLTRRETQYF

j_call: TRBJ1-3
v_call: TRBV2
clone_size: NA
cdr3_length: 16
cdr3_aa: CASSSSRAASGNTIYF

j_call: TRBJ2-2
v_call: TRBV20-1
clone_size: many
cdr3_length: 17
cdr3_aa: CSARDQRGPENTGELFF

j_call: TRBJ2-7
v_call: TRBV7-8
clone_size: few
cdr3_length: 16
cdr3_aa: CASSLKGTDSSYEQYF

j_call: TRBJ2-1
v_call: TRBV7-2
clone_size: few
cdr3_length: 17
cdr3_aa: CASSLVSGRTDYNEQFF

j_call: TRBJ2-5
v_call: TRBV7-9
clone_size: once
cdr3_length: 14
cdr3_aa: CASSLGQFTETQYF

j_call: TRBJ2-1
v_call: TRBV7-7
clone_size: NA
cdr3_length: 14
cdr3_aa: CASSLGGLDNEQFF

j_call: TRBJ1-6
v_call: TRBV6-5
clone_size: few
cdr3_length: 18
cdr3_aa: CASSYSSPRLNYNSPLHF

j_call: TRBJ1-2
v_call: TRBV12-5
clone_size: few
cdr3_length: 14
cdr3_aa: CASGLVGGGGGYTF

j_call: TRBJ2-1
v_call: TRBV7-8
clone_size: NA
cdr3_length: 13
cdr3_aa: CASSPTVLSEQFF

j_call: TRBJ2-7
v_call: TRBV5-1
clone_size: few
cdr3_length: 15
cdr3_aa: CASSFRRADSYEQYF

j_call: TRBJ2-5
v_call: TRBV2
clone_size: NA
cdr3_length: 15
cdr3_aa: CASSERGPSAETQYF

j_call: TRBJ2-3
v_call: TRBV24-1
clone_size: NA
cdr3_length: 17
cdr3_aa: CATSDSRWGKGPDTQYF

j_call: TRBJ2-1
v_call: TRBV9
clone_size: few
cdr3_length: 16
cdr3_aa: CASSVGSRGKMYEQFF

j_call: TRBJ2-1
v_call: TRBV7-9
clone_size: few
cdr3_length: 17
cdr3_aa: CASSLARGGTGDNEQFF

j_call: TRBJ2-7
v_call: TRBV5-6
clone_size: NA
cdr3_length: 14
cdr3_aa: CASSLFSGGHEQYF

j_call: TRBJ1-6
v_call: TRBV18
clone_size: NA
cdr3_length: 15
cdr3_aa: CASSPTPSYNSPLHF

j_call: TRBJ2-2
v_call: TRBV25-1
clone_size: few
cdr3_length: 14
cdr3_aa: CASTLGGNTGELFF

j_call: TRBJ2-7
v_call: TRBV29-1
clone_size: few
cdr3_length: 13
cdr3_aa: CSVEGMGSYEQYF

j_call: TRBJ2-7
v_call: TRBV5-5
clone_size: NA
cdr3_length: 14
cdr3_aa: CASSYDRGGNEQYF

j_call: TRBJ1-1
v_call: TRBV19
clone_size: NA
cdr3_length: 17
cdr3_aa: CASSSIGTGAVWGEAFF

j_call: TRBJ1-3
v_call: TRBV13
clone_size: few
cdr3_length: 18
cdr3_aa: CASSQNRGGSGSGNTIYF

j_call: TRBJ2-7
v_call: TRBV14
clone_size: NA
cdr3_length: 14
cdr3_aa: CASSPAGRSYEQYF

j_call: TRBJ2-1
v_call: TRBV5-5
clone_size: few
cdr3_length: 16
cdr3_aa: CASSSRTGGGWNEQFF

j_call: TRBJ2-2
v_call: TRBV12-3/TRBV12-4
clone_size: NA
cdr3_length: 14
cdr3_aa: CASRGYRVTGELFF

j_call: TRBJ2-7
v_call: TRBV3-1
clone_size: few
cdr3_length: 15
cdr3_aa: CASSHELAGTYEQYF